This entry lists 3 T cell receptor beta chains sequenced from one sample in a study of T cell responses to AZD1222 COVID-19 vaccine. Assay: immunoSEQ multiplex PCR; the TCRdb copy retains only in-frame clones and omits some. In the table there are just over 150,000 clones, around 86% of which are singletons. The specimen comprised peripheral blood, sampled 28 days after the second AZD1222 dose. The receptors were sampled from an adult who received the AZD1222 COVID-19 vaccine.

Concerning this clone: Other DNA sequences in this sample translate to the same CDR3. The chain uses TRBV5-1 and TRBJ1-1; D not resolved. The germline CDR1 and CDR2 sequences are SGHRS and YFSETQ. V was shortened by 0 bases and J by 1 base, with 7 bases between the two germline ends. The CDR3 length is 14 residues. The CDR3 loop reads CASSLARGNTEAFF. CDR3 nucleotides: TGCGCCAGCAGCTTGGCACGGGGGAACACTGAAGCTTTCTTT.

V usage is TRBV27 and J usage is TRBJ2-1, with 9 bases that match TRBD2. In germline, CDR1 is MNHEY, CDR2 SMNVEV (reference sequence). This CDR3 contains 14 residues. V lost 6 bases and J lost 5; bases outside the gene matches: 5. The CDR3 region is CASRASGIHNEQFF. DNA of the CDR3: TGTGCCAGCAGGGCTAGCGGGATCCACAATGAGCAGTTCTTC.

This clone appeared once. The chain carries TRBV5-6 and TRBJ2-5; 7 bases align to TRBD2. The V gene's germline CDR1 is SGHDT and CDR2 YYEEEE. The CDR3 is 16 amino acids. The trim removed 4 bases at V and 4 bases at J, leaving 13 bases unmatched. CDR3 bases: TGTGCCAGCAGCCCCCCGGGGGGACTACTACTAGAGACCCAGTACTTC. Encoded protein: CASSPPGGLLLETQYF.